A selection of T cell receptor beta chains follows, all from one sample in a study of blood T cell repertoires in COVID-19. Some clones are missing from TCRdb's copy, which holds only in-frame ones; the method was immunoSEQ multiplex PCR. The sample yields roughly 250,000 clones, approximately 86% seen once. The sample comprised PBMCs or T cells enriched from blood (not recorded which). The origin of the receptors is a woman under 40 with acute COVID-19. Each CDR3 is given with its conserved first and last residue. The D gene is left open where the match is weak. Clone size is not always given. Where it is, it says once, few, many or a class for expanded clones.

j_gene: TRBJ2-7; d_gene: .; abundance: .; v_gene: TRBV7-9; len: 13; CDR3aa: CASSLDSTYEQYF; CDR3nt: TGTGCCAGCAGCTTAGACAGCACCTACGAGCAGTACTTC
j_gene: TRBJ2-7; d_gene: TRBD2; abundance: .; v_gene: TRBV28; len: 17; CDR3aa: CASSLREEQLYSYEQYF; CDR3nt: TGTGCCAGCAGTCTCCGGGAGGAACAACTCTATTCCTACGAGCAGTACTTC
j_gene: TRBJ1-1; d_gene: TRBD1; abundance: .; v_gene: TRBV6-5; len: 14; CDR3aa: CASSYPWDRERAFF; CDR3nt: TGTGCCAGCAGTTATCCCTGGGACAGGGAGCGGGCTTTCTTT
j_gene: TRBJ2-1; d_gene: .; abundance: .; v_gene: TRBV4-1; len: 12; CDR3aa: CAVGGADNEQFF; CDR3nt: TGCGCCGTAGGGGGGGCGGACAATGAGCAGTTCTTC
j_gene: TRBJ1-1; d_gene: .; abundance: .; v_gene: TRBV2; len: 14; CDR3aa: CASLFRGMNTEAFF; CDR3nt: TGTGCCAGCCTTTTTAGGGGCATGAACACTGAAGCTTTCTTT
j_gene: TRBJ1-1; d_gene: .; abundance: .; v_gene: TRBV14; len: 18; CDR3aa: CASSQAFMGGRDLVRAFF; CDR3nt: TGTGCCAGCAGCCAAGCCTTCATGGGGGGTCGGGACTTGGTTCGGGCTTTCTTT
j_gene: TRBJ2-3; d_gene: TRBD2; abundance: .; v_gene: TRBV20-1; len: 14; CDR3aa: CSASVAGRTDTQYF; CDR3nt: TGCAGTGCTAGTGTAGCGGGGCGCACAGATACGCAGTATTTT
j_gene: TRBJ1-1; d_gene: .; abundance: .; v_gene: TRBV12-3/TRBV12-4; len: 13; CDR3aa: CASSSRGASSAFF; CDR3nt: TGTGCCAGCAGTTCGCGGGGGGCAAGCTCAGCTTTCTTT
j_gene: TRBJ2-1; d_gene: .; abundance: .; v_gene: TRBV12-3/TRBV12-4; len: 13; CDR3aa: CASGAESYNEQFF; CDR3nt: TGTGCCAGTGGGGCGGAGTCCTACAATGAGCAGTTCTTC
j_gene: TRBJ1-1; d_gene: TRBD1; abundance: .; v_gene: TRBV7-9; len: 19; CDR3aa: CASSFRTGDTSTYNTEAFF; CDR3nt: TGTGCCAGCAGCTTTCGGACAGGGGACACCTCTACTTATAACACTGAAGCTTTCTTT
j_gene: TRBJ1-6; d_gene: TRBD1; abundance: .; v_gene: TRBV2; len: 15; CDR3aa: CASSDQQGAGSPLHF; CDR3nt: TGTGCCAGCAGTGATCAACAGGGGGCAGGATCACCCCTCCACTTT
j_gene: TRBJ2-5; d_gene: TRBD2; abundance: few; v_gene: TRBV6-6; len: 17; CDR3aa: CASSRLAGGRDQETQYF; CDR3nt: TGTGCCAGCAGTCGACTAGCGGGGGGGCGGGATCAAGAGACCCAGTACTTC
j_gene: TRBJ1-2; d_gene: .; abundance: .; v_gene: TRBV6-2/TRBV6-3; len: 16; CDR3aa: CASSLDTGHDNYGYTF; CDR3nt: TGTGCCAGCAGTCTCGATACGGGACACGATAACTATGGCTACACCTTC
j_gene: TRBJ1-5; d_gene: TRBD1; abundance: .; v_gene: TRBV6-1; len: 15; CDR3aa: CASSEEGTGGSPQHF; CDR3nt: TGTGCCAGCAGTGAAGAGGGGACAGGGGGCTCGCCCCAGCATTTT
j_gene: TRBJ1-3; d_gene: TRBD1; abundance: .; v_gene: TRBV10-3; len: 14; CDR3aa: CAISGTGTGNTIYF; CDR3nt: TGTGCCATATCTGGGACAGGGACTGGAAACACCATATATTTT
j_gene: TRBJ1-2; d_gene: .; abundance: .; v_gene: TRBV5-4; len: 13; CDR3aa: CASSESTDGGYTF; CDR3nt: TGTGCCAGCAGCGAGTCCACAGATGGTGGCTACACCTTC
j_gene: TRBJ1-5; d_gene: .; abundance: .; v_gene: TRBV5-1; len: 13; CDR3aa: CASSFSGDQPQHF; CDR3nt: TGCGCCAGCAGCTTTTCCGGTGATCAGCCCCAGCATTTT
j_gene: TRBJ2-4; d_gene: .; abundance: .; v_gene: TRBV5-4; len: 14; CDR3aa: CASSLQGTKNIQYF; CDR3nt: TGTGCCAGCAGCTTACAGGGTACCAAAAACATTCAGTACTTC
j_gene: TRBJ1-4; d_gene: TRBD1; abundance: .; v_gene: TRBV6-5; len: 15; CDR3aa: CASRSSGTGDEKLFF; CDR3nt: TGTGCCAGCAGATCCTCCGGGACAGGGGATGAAAAACTGTTTTTT
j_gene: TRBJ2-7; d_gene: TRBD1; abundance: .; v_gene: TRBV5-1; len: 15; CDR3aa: CASSSTGERIHEQYF; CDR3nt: TGCGCCAGCAGCTCAACAGGGGAGAGGATCCACGAGCAGTACTTC
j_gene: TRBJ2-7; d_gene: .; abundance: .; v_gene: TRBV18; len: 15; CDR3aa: CASSPSTPEIYEQYF; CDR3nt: TGTGCCAGCTCACCTTCAACGCCTGAGATCTACGAGCAGTACTTC
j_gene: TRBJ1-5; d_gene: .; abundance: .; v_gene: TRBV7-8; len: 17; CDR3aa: CASSLAGGTISNQPQHF; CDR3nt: TGTGCCAGCAGCTTAGCGGGCGGGACGATAAGCAATCAGCCCCAGCATTTT
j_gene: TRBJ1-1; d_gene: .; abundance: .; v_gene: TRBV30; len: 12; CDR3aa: CAWSQGQFEAFF; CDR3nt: TGTGCCTGGAGTCAAGGACAGTTTGAAGCTTTCTTT
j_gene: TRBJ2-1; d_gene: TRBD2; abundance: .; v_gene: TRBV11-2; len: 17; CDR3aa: CASSLDLGGSSYNEQFF; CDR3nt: TGTGCCAGCAGCTTAGATCTTGGCGGGAGCTCCTACAATGAGCAGTTCTTC
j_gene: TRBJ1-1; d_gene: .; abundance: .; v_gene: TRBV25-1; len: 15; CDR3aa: CASSTGPGSNTEAFF; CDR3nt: TGTGCCAGCAGTACAGGGCCCGGATCGAACACTGAAGCTTTCTTT
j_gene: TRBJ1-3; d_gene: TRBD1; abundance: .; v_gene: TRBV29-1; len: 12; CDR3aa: CSVRQGGNTIYF; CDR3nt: TGCAGCGTACGACAGGGCGGGAACACCATATATTTT
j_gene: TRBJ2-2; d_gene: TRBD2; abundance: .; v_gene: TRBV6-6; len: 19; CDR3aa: CASSRLGLSGGRNTGELFF; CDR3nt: TGTGCCAGCAGTCGCCTCGGTCTTAGCGGGGGCAGGAACACCGGGGAGCTGTTTTTT
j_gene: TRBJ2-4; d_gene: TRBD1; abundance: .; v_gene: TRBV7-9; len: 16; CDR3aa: CASSLSEGASKNIQYF; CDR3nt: TGTGCCAGCAGCTTATCTGAGGGGGCCTCCAAAAACATTCAGTACTTC
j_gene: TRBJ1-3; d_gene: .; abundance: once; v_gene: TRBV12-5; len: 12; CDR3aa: CASGFERNTIYF; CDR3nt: TGTGCTAGTGGGTTCGAGCGAAACACCATATATTTT
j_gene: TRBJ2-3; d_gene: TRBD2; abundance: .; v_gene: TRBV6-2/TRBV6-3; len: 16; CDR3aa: CASSPRALAVTDTQYF; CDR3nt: TGTGCCAGCAGTCCGAGGGCACTAGCGGTCACAGATACGCAGTATTTT
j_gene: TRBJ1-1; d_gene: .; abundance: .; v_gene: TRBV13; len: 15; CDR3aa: CASSLDRNQNTEAFF; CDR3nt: TGTGCCAGCAGCCTTGACAGGAATCAGAACACTGAAGCTTTCTTT
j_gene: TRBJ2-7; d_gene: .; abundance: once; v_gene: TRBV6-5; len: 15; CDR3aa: CASSYRGGGGSEQYF; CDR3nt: TGTGCCAGCAGTTATAGGGGGGGCGGAGGGAGCGAGCAGTACTTC
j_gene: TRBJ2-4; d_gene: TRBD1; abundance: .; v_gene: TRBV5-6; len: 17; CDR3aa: CASSLGETGAPKNIQYF; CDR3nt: TGTGCCAGCAGCTTGGGGGAGACAGGGGCCCCCAAAAACATTCAGTACTTC